The T cell receptor beta chain described here comes from a study of blood T cell repertoires in COVID-19. Overall study context: The origin of the acute and convalescent COVID-19 samples was the United States, Italy and Spain. PBMCs, B-cell-depleted T cells, or T cells were the source of the cDNA or gDNA that made up the material.

Germline CDR1 is SGHRS and CDR2 is YFSETQ. This CDR3 comprises 17 residues. The junction had 9 bases not matched to a gene; V was cut back by 3 bases and J by 5 bases. Original processing notes: The assay estimated nucleated cells by amplifying reference gene primers. Data came from immunoSEQ multiplex PCR; TCRdb stores just in-frame clones and leaves some out. The V and J calls and clone size are taken from that table; D and trimming were inferred from the DNA. Of around 110,000 clones in the sample, around 86% were seen once. The V call is TRBV5-1, the J call TRBJ2-1; 12 nucleotides align to TRBD2. The sequencing input was peripheral blood. This clonotype was sampled from a middle-aged man with acute or convalescent COVID-19. This CDR3 reads CASSSNPTSGSHNEQFF. The CDR3 bases are TGCGCCAGCAGCTCCAATCCGACTAGCGGGAGTCACAATGAGCAGTTCTTC.